The text below deals with one TCR beta chain. Its antigen is currently unknown. The sample belongs to a study of blood T cells in healthy people across ages. Study-wide results and caveats: Both naive CD4+ cell counts and diversity were greater in long-lived donors than in aged donors.

Germline CDR1 is MNHNY and CDR2 is SVGAGI (reference sequence). The CDR3 is 12 amino acids. V was cut by 2 bases and J by 8 bases, with 9 bases left in between. Sample-barcoded 5' priming and a J-beta primer mix drove a second PCR of 7 to 11 cycles. All cDNA molecules were each tagged by a template-switch adaptor with 12 random nucleotides. TCRdb re-analysed the 5' RACE reads in MiXCR, keeping a single row per CDR3 protein. The table has 1.5 million to 2 million distinct CDR3 sequences, roughly 27% seen once; the top ten hold approximately 7.7%. This chain joins TRBV6-6 and TRBJ1-1; D remains unclear. The clonotype comes from a woman aged 25 to 39 in good health. Source material: blood. CDR3: CASSYREGEAFF. CDR3 sequence (DNA): TGTGCCAGCAGTTACCGAGAGGGAGAAGCTTTCTTT.